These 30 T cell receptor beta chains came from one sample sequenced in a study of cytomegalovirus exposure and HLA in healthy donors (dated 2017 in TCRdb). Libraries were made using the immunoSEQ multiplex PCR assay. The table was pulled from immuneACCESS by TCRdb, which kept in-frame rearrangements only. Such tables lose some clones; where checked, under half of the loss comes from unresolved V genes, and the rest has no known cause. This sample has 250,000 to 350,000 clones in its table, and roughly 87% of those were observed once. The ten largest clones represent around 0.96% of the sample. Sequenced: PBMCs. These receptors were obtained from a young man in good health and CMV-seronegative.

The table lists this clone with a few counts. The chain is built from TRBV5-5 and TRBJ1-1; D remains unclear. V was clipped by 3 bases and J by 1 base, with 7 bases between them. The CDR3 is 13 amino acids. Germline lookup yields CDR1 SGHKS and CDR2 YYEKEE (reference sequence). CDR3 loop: CASSYQENTEAFF. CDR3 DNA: TGTGCCAGCAGCTATCAGGAGAACACTGAAGCTTTCTTT.

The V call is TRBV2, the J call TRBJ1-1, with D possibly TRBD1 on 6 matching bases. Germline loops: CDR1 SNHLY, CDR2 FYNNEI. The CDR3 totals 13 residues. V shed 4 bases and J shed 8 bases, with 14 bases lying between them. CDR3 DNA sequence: TGTGCCAGCAGTGTTAGGGGGGGGCGGGAAGCTTTCTTT. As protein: CASSVRGGREAFF.

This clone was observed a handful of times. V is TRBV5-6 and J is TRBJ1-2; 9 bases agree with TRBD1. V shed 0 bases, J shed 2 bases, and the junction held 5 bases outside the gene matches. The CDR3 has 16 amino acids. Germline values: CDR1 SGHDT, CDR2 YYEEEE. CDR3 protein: CASSLGGQGQNYGYTF. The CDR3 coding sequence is TGTGCCAGCAGCTTGGGAGGACAGGGGCAGAACTATGGCTACACCTTC.

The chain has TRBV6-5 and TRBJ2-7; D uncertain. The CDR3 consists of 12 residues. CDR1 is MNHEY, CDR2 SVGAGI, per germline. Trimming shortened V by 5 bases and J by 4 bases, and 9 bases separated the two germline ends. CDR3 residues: CASSQSPYEQYF. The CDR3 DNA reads TGTGCCAGCAGTCAGTCCCCTTACGAGCAGTACTTC.

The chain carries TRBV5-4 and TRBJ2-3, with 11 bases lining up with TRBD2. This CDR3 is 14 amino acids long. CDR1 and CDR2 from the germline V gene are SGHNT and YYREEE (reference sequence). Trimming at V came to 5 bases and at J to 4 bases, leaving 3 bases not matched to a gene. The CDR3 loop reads CASSYSGGADTQYF. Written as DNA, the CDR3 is TGTGCCAGCAGTTATAGCGGGGGGGCAGATACGCAGTATTTT.

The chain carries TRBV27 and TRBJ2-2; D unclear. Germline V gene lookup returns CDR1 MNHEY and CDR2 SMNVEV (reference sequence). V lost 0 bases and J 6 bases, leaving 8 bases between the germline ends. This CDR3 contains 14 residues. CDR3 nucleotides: TGTGCCAGCAGTTTATCGGCCACCGCCGGGGAGCTGTTTTTT. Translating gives CASSLSATAGELFF.

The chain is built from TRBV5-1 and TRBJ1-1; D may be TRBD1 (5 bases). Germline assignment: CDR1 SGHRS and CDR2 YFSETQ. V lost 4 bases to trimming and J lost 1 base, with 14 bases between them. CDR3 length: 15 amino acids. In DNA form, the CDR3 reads TGCGCCAGCAGCCTAACACTTACAGGGAACACTGAAGCTTTCTTT. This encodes CASSLTLTGNTEAFF. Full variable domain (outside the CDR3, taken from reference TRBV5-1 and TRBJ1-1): KAGVTQTPRYLIKTRGQQVTLSCSPISGHRSVSWYQQTPGQGLQFLFEYFSETQRNKGNFPGRFSGRQFSNSRSEMNVSTLELGDSALYLCASSLTLTGNTEAFFGQGTRLTVV.

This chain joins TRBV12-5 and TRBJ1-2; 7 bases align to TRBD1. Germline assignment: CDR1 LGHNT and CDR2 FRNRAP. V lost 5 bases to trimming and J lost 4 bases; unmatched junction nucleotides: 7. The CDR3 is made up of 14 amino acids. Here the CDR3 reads CASGPTGFSYGYTF. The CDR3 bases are TGTGCTAGTGGTCCGACAGGGTTCAGCTATGGCTACACCTTC.

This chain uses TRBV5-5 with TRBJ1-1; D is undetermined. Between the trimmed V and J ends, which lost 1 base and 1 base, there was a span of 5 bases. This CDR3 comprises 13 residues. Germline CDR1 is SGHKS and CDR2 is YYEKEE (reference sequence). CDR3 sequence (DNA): TGTGCCAGCAGCTTGTTTCAGAACACTGAAGCTTTCTTT. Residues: CASSLFQNTEAFF.

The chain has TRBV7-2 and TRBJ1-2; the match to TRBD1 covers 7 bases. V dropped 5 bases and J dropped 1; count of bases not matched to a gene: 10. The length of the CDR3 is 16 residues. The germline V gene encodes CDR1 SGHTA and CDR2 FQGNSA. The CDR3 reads CASSPRQGAVNYGYTF. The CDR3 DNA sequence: TGTGCCAGCAGCCCGAGACAGGGAGCGGTTAACTATGGCTACACCTTC.

In nucleotides, the CDR3 is TGTGCCACCAGCAGCCTCCTGGGGGGAAACGAGCAGTACTTC. Translated: CATSSLLGGNEQYF. This sequence joins TRBV15 and TRBJ2-7; a possible D gene is TRBD2 (6 bases). This CDR3 is 14 amino acids long. Germline-derived CDR1 and CDR2 are LNHNV and YYDKDF (reference sequence). Trimming cost V 3 bases and J 5 bases, with 14 bases left between them. Drawing the rest from reference TRBV15 and TRBJ2-7, the complete variable domain is DAMVIQNPRYQVTQFGKPVTLSCSQTLNHNVMYWYQQKSSQAPKLLFHYYDKDFNNEADTPDNFQSRRPNTSFCFLDIRSPGLGDTAMYLCATSSLLGGNEQYFGPGTRLTVT.

DNA of the CDR3: TGTGCCAGCAGCGACTCCGCTCTGAGGTACTATGGCTACACCTTC. Translating it yields CASSDSALRYYGYTF. This chain links TRBV2 with TRBJ1-2; no firm D call. This CDR3 is built from 15 residues. The germline V and J ends were trimmed by 6 bases and 3 bases, with 17 bases remaining between them. CDR1 is SNHLY and CDR2 is FYNNEI in the germline V gene.

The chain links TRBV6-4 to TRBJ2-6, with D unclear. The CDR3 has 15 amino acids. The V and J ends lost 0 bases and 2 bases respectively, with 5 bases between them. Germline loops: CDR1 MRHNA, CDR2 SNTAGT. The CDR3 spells CASSDSSAGANVLTF. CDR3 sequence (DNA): TGTGCCAGCAGTGACTCATCGGCTGGGGCCAACGTCCTGACTTTC.

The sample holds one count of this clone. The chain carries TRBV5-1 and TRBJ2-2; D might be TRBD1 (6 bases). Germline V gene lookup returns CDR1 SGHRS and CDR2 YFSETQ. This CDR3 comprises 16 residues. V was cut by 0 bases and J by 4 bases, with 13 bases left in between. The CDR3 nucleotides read TGCGCCAGCAGCTTGGCCGCAGGGGTCTCCACCGGGGAGCTGTTTTTT. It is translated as CASSLAAGVSTGELFF.

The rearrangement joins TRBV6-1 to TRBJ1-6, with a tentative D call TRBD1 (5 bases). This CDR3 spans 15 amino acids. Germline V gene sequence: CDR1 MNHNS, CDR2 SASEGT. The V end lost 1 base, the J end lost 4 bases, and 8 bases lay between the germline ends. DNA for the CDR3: TGTGCCAGCAGTGAAGTGCAGGGATATAATTCACCCCTCCACTTT. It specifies CASSEVQGYNSPLHF.

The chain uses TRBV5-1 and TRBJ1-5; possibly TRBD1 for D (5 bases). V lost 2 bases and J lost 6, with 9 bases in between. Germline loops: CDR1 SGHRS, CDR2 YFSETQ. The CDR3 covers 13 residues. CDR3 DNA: TGCGCCAGCAGCTTCTTGGGGGGTCAGCCCCAGCATTTT. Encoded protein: CASSFLGGQPQHF.

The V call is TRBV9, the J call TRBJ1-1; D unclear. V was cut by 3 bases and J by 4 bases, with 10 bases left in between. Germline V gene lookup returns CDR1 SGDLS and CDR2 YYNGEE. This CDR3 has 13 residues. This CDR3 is CASSGSFLTEAFF. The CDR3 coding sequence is TGTGCCAGCAGCGGTAGTTTTCTCACTGAAGCTTTCTTT. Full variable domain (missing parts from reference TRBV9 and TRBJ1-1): DSGVTQTPKHLITATGQRVTLRCSPRSGDLSVYWYQQSLDQGLQFLIQYYNGEERAKGNILERFSAQQFPDLHSELNLSSLELGDSALYFCASSGSFLTEAFFGQGTRLTVV.

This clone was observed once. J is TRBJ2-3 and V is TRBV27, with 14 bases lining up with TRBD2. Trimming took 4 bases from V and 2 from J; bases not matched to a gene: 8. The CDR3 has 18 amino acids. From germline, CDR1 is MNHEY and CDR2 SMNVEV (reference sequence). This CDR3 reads CASSSSWTSGGSTDTQYF. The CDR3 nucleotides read TGTGCCAGCAGTTCTTCCTGGACTAGCGGGGGGTCCACAGATACGCAGTATTTT.

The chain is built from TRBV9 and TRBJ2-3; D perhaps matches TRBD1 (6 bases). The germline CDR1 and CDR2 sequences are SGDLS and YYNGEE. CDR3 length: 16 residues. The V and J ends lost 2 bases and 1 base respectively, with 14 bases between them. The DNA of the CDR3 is TGTGCCAGCAGCGTCTCAACAGGGCCGGGCACAGATACGCAGTATTTT. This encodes CASSVSTGPGTDTQYF.

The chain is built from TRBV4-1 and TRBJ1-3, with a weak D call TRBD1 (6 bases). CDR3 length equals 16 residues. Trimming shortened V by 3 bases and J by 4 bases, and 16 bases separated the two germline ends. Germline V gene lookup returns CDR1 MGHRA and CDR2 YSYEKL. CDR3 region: CASSQPQGWSGNTIYF. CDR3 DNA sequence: TGCGCCAGCAGCCAGCCACAGGGCTGGTCCGGAAACACCATATATTTT.

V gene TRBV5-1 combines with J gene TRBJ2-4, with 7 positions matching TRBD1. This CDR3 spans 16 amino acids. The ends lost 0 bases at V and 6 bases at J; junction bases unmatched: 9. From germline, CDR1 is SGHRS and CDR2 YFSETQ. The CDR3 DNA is TGCGCCAGCAGCTTGGGAGAGGGGGCCCCAATAAACATTCAGTACTTC. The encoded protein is CASSLGEGAPINIQYF. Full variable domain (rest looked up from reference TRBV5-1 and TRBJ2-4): KAGVTQTPRYLIKTRGQQVTLSCSPISGHRSVSWYQQTPGQGLQFLFEYFSETQRNKGNFPGRFSGRQFSNSRSEMNVSTLELGDSALYLCASSLGEGAPINIQYFGAGTRLSVL.

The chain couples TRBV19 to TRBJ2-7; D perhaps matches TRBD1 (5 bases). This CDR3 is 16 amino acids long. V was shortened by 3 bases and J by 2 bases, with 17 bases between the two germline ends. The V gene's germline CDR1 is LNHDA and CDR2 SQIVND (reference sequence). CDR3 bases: TGTGCCAGTAGTATTAAGGGGTCCAGTTGGACCTACGAGCAGTACTTC. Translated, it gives CASSIKGSSWTYEQYF.

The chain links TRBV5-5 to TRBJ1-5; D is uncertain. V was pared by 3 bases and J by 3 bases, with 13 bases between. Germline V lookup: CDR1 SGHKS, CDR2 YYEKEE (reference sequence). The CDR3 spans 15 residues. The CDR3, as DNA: TGTGCCAGCAGCTCCCAGACGGGTAACAATCAGCCCCAGCATTTT. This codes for CASSSQTGNNQPQHF.

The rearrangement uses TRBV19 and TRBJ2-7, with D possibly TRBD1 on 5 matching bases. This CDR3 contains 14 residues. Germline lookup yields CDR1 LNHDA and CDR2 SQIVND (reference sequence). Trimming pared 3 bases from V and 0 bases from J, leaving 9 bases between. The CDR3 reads CASSMYQGSYEQYF. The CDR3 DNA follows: TGTGCCAGTAGTATGTACCAGGGCTCCTACGAGCAGTACTTC.

The CDR3 nucleotides read TGCGCCAGCAGCCTACTGGCGAGACAGATGAACACTGAAGCTTTCTTT. Translation: CASSLLARQMNTEAFF. This chain links TRBV5-1 with TRBJ1-1; weak D call: TRBD1 (5 bases). CDR3 length: 16 residues. Germline lookup yields CDR1 SGHRS and CDR2 YFSETQ. Trimming shortened V by 4 bases and J by 0 bases, and 16 bases separated the two germline ends.

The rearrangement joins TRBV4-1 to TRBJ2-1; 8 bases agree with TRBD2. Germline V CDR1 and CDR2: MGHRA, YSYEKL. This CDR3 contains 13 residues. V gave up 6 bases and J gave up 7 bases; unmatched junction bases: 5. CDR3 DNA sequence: TGCGCCAGCAGGAATAGCGGGGCTAATGAGCAGTTCTTC. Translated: CASRNSGANEQFF.

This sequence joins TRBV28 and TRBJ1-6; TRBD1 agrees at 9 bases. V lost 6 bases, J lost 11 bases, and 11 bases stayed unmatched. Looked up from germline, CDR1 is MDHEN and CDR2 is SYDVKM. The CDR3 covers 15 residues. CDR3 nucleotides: TGTGCCAGCAGGGAAACAGGGGGCTCCTTGACACCCCTCCACTTT. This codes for CASRETGGSLTPLHF.

In nucleotides, the CDR3 is TGCGCCAGCAGCCAGGCTTACAGGGGCTCCTGGACTGAAGCTTTCTTT. This codes for CASSQAYRGSWTEAFF. V gene TRBV5-1 combines with J gene TRBJ1-1; 7 positions agree with TRBD1. The CDR3 spans 16 residues. CDR1 is SGHRS, CDR2 YFSETQ, per germline. J lost 5 bases, V lost 4 bases, and 14 bases had no gene match.

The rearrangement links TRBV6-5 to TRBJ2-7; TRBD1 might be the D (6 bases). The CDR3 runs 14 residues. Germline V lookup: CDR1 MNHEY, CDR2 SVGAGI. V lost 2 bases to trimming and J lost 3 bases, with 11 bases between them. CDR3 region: CASSYRQDHYEQYF. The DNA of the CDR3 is TGTGCCAGCAGTTACCGACAGGACCACTACGAGCAGTACTTC.

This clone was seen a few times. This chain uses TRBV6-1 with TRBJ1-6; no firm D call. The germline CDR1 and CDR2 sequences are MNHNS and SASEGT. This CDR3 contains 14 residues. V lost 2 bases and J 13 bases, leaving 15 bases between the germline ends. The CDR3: CASSEIDAGLPLHF. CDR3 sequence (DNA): TGTGCCAGCAGTGAAATCGATGCGGGGTTGCCCCTCCACTTT.